This T cell receptor beta chain was identified during a study of OX40 agonist ivuxolimab in advanced cancers. Overall study: The mean age was approximately 60 years, ranging from 23 to 79, with roughly four fifths of participants male. Eligibility rules accepted prior anti-PD-1, anti-PD-L1 or anti-CTLA-4 therapy, and roughly 42% had some. General study findings and limits: Normalized expansion of T-cell clones was also low for some nonresponders. CD4+ and CD8+ blood T cells expanded clonally by week 6 at 0.1 to 3.0 mg/kg.

Looked up from germline, CDR1 is LGHNA and CDR2 is YSLEER. With 4 bases clipped from V and 6 bases from J, the junction kept 4 bases outside the gene matches. The CDR3 extends over 14 amino acids. Some clones are missing from TCRdb's copy, which holds only in-frame ones; the method was immunoSEQ multiplex PCR. Counted here are approximately 75,000 clones, roughly nine tenths occurring once; the ten biggest clones make up around 0.39%. In the case of this clone: Its antigen is as yet unknown.

The chain recombines TRBV4-3 with TRBJ2-5; 11 positions match TRBD1. This clonotype was sampled from an adult with an advanced solid tumor such as melanoma, head and neck, liver or kidney cancer. Sequences were derived from CD4+ or CD8+ T cells sorted from blood, sampled in a trial of the OX40 agonist ivuxolimab. The CDR3 DNA reads as TGCGCCAGCAGCCCGGGACAGGGGGAAAAGACCCAGTACTTC. It yields the protein CASSPGQGEKTQYF.